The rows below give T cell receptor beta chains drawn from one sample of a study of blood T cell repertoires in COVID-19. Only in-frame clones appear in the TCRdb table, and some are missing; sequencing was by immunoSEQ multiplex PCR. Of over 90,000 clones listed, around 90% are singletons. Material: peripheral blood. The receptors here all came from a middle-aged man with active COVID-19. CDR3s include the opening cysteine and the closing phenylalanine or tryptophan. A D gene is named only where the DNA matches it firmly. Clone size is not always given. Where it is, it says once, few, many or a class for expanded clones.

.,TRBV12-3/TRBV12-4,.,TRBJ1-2,CASSFIQGYGYTF,TGTGCCAGCAGTTTCATACAGGGCTATGGCTACACCTTC
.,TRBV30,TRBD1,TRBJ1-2,CAWSVKGQGGYGYTF,TGTGCCTGGAGTGTAAAGGGACAGGGAGGCTATGGCTACACCTTC
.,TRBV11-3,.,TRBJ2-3,CASSPGRPWGPPGTDTQYF,TGTGCCAGCAGCCCCGGGCGGCCTTGGGGCCCCCCAGGCACAGATACGCAGTATTTT
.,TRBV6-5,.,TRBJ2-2,CASSTPRDTGELFF,TGTGCCAGCAGTACTCCCCGGGACACCGGGGAGCTGTTTTTT
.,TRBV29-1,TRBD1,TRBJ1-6,CSVTTGSSYNSPLHF,TGCAGCGTAACGACAGGGAGCTCCTATAATTCACCCCTCCACTTT
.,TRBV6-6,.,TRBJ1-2,CASSFVQGGYGYTF,TGTGCCAGCAGTTTCGTACAGGGCGGCTATGGCTACACCTTC
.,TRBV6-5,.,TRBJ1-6,CASSPQRGYNSPLHF,TGTGCCAGCAGTCCGCAGCGGGGATATAATTCACCCCTCCACTTT
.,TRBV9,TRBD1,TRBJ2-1,CASSVEGTGVEKFF,TGTGCCAGCAGCGTAGAGGGGACAGGGGTTGAGAAGTTCTTC
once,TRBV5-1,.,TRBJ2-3,CASTGSAGTDTQYF,TGCGCCAGCACCGGGTCGGCGGGAACAGATACGCAGTATTTT
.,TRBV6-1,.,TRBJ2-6,CASSEFGGPGRSGANVLTF,TGTGCCAGCAGTGAATTCGGAGGGCCAGGGAGGTCTGGGGCCAACGTCCTGACTTTC
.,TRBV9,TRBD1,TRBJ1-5,CASSGTGQGQPQHF,TGTGCCAGCAGTGGGACAGGGCAAGGTCAGCCCCAGCATTTT
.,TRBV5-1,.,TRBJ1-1,CASSFKDMNTEAFF,TGCGCCAGCAGCTTTAAGGACATGAACACTGAAGCTTTCTTT
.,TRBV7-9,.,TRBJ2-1,CASSLGHYNEQFF,TGTGCCAGCAGCTTGGGACACTACAATGAGCAGTTCTTC
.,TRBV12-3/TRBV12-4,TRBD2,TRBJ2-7,CASKRGETYEQYF,TGTGCCAGCAAGCGGGGGGAAACCTACGAGCAGTACTTC
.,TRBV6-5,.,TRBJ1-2,CASSYNGGYTF,TGTGCCAGCAGTTACAACGGTGGCTACACCTTC
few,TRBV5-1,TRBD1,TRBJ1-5,CASSIGTATEQPQHF,TGCGCCAGCAGCATCGGGACAGCGACGGAGCAGCCCCAGCATTTT
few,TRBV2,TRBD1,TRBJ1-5,CASRSTGNQPQHF,TGTGCCAGCAGATCGACAGGGAACCAGCCCCAGCATTTT
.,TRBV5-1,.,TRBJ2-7,CASRESGPRSYEQYF,TGCGCCAGCAGAGAGAGCGGGCCCCGCTCCTACGAGCAGTACTTC
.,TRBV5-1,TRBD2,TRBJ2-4,CASSLEGRAPNIQYF,TGCGCCAGCAGCTTGGAGGGGAGGGCCCCGAACATTCAGTACTTC
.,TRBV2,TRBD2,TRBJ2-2,CASSLLAGGGELFF,TGTGCCAGCAGTTTACTAGCGGGGGGCGGGGAGCTGTTTTTT
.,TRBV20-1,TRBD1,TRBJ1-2,CSASTGDGYTF,TGCAGTGCTAGCACAGGGGACGGCTACACCTTC
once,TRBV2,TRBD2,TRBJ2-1,CASSAGLAGYNEQFF,TGTGCCAGCAGTGCCGGACTAGCGGGCTACAATGAGCAGTTCTTC
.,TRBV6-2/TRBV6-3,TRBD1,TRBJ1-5,CASSPLRGALDQPQHF,TGTGCCAGCAGCCCCCTCAGGGGGGCTTTAGACCAGCCCCAGCATTTT
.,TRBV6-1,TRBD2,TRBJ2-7,CASSERERGARLRYEQYF,TGTGCCAGCAGTGAAAGGGAGCGGGGGGCCCGCCTTCGCTACGAGCAGTACTTC
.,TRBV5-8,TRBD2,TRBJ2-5,CASSSLAGETQYF,TGTGCCAGCAGCTCACTAGCGGGAGAGACCCAGTACTTC
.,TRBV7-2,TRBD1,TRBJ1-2,CASSPGQGGYGYTF,TGTGCCAGCAGCCCAGGACAGGGAGGCTATGGCTACACCTTC
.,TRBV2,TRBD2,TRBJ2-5,CASRLAGRKETQYF,TGTGCCAGCAGACTAGCGGGGAGGAAAGAGACCCAGTACTTC
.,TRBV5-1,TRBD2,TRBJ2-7,CASSSGLAGGSEQYF,TGCGCCAGCAGCTCGGGACTAGCGGGGGGCAGCGAGCAGTACTTC
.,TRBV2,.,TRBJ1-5,CASSEANSNQPQHF,TGTGCCAGCAGTGAAGCCAATAGCAATCAGCCCCAGCATTTT
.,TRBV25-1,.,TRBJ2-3,CASSEFPQSDTQYF,TGTGCCAGCAGTGAATTCCCCCAGTCAGATACGCAGTATTTT
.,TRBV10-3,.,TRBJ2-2,CAISEGRGRRNTGELFF,TGTGCCATCAGTGAGGGTCGAGGGAGGCGAAACACCGGGGAGCTGTTTTTT
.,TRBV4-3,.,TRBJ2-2,CASSQDLGQGRLTGELFF,TGCGCCAGCAGCCAAGATCTTGGCCAGGGCAGACTCACCGGGGAGCTGTTTTTT
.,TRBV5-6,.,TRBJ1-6,CASSFGTRDYNSPLHF,TGTGCCAGCAGCTTCGGAACGCGGGATTATAATTCACCCCTCCACTTT
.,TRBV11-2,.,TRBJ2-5,CASSSRQLQETQYF,TGTGCCAGCAGCTCTCGACAGCTACAAGAGACCCAGTACTTC
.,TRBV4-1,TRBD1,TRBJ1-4,CASSHARGTGGTGKLFF,TGCGCCAGCAGCCACGCCCGAGGGACAGGGGGAACTGGAAAACTGTTTTTT
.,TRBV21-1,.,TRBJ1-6,CASKRQEDSYNSPLHF,TGTGCCAGCAAACGACAGGAGGACTCCTATAATTCACCCCTCCACTTT
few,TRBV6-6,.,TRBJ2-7,CASRSDGGSYEQYF,TGTGCCAGCAGATCAGACGGGGGCTCCTACGAGCAGTACTTC
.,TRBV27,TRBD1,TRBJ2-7,CASPPGQGHLNSYEQYF,TGTGCCAGCCCCCCCGGACAGGGTCATCTTAACTCCTACGAGCAGTACTTC
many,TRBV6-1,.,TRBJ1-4,CASSEQMEKLFF,TGTGCCAGCAGTGAACAGATGGAAAAACTGTTTTTT
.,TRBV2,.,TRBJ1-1,CASSSTGTEAFF,TGTGCCAGCAGTTCCACAGGGACTGAAGCTTTCTTT
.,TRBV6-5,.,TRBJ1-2,CASSYDGDYGYTF,TGTGCCAGCAGTTACGACGGGGACTATGGCTACACCTTC
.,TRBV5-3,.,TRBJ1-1,CARSAPGGYPEAFF,TGTGCCAGAAGCGCCCCGGGGGGCTACCCTGAAGCTTTCTTT
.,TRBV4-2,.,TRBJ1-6,CASSQEILGNSPLHF,TGTGCCAGCAGCCAAGAAATACTGGGCAATTCACCCCTCCACTTT
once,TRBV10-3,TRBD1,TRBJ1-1,CAISPGTGMNTEAFF,TGTGCCATCAGTCCCGGGACAGGGATGAACACTGAAGCTTTCTTT
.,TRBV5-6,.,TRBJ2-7,CASSASGYPYEQYF,TGTGCCAGCAGCGCATCAGGGTACCCCTACGAGCAGTACTTC
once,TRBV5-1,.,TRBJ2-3,CASYETTSTDTQYF,TGCGCCAGCTATGAGACTACTAGCACAGATACGCAGTATTTT
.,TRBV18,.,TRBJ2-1,CASSPPLYNEQFF,TGTGCCAGCTCACCACCTCTCTACAATGAGCAGTTCTTC
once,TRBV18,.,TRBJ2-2,CASSPPAGLSTGELFF,TGTGCCAGCTCACCACCAGCTGGGCTGTCCACCGGGGAGCTGTTTTTT
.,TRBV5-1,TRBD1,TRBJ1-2,CASRSGTGVDGYTF,TGCGCCAGCAGATCCGGGACAGGAGTGGACGGCTACACCTTC
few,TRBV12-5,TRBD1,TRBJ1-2,CASGFPDRAARGYTF,TGTGCTAGTGGTTTCCCCGACAGGGCCGCTCGTGGCTACACCTTC
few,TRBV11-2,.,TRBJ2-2,CASSSQGGELFF,TGTGCCAGCAGCTCCCAGGGGGGGGAGCTGTTTTTT
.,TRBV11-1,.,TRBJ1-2,CASSLGTGNYGYTF,TGTGCCAGCAGCTTGGGCACAGGGAACTATGGCTACACCTTC
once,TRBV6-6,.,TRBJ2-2,CASNNVQGYTGELFF,TGTGCCAGTAATAATGTACAGGGCTACACCGGGGAGCTGTTTTTT
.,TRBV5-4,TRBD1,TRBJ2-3,CASSLAVWGQATDTQYF,TGTGCCAGCAGCTTGGCCGTTTGGGGACAGGCCACAGATACGCAGTATTTT